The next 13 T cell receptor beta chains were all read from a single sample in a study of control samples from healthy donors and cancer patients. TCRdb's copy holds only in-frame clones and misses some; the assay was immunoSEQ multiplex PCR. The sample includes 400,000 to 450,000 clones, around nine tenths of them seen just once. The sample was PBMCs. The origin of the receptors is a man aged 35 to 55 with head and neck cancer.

The CDR3 is CASSGTGGGSPLHF. The DNA for the CDR3 is TGTGCCAGCAGCGGGACAGGGGGTGGTTCACCCCTCCACTTT. This chain uses TRBV6-5 with TRBJ1-6; 11 bases are shared with TRBD1. Germline trimming cut 6 bases from V and 9 bases from J; bases unmatched to any gene: 4. This CDR3 contains 14 residues. Germline values: CDR1 MNHEY, CDR2 SVGAGI.

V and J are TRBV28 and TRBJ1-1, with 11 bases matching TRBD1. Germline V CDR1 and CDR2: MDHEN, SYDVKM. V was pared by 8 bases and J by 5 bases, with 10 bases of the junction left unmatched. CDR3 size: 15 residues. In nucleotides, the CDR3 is TGTGCCAGCGCCCCCGGGACAGGGGGTCGGACTGAAGCTTTCTTT. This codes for CASAPGTGGRTEAFF.

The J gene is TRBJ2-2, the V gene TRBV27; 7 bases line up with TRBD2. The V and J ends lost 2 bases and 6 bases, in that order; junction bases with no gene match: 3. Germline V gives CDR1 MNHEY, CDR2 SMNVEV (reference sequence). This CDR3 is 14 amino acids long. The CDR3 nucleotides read TGTGCCAGCAGTTTAGCGGGAGTCGCCGGGGAGCTGTTTTTT. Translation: CASSLAGVAGELFF.

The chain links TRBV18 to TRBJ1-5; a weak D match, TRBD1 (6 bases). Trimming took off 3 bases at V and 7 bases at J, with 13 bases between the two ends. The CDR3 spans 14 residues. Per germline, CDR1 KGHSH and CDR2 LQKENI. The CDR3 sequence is CASSPQGRGQPQHF. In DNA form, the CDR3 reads TGTGCCAGCTCACCTCAGGGCAGGGGACAGCCCCAGCATTTT.

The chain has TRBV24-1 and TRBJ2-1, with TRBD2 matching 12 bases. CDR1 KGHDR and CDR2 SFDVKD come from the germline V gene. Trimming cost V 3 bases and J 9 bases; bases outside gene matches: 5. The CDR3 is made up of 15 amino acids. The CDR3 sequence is CATSDRTSGKGEQFF. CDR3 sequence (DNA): TGTGCCACCAGTGATCGGACTAGCGGGAAGGGTGAGCAGTTCTTC.

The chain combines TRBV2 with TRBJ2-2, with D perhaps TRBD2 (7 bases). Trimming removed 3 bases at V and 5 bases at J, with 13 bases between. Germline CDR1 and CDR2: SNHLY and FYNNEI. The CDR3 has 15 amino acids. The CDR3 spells CASSDRGAGTGELFF. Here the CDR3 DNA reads TGTGCCAGCAGTGACCGGGGGGCAGGGACCGGGGAGCTGTTTTTT. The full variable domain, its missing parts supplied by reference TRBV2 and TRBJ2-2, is EPEVTQTPSHQVTQMGQEVILRCVPISNHLYFYWYRQILGQKVEFLVSFYNNEISEKSEIFDDQFSVERPDGSNFTLKIRSTKLEDSAMYFCASSDRGAGTGELFFGEGSRLTVL.

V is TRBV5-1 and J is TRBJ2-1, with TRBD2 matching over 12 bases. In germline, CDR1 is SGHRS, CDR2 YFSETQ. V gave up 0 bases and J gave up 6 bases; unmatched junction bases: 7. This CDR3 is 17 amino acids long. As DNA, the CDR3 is TGCGCCAGCAGCTTGGTAACTAGCGGGGGGCGGTTCAATGAGCAGTTCTTC. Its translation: CASSLVTSGGRFNEQFF.

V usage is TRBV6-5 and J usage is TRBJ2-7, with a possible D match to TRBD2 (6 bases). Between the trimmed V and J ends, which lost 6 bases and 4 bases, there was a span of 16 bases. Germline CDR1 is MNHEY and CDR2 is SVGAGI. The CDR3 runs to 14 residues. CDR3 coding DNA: TGTGCCAGCAGGGCCGGGACTTACGGATACGAGCAGTACTTC. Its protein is CASRAGTYGYEQYF.

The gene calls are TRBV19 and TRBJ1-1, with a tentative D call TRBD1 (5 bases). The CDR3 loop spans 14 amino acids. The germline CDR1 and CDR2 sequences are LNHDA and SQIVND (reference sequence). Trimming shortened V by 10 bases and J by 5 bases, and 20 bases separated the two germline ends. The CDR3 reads CATNGPTATTEAFF. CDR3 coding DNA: TGTGCCACCAACGGGCCGACAGCTACGACTGAAGCTTTCTTT.

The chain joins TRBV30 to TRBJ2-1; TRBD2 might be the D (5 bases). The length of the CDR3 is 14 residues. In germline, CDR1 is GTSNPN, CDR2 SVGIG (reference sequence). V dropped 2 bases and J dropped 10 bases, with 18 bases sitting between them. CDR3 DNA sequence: TGTGCCTGGAGTTCCGGGGTGGCTCCCGGGGAGCAGTTCTTC. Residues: CAWSSGVAPGEQFF.

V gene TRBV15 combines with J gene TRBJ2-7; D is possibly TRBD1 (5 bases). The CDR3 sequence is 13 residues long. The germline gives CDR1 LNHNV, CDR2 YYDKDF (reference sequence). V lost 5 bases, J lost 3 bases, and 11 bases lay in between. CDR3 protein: CATSGARLYEQYF. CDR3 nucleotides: TGTGCCACCAGCGGGGCTAGGCTCTACGAGCAGTACTTC.

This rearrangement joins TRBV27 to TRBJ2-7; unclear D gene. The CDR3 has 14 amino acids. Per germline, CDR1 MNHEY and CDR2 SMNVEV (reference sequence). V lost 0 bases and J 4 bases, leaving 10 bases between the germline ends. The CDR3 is CASSLSTALYEQYF. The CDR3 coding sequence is TGTGCCAGCAGTTTATCGACGGCCCTTTACGAGCAGTACTTC.

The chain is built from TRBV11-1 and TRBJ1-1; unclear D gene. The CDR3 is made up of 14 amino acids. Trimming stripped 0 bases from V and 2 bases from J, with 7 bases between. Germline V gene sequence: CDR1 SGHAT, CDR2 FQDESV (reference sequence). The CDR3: CASSLADSNTEAFF. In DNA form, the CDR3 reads TGTGCCAGCAGCTTAGCGGATAGTAACACTGAAGCTTTCTTT.